This T cell receptor (beta chain) was captured in a study of T cells after yellow fever vaccination. TCRdb analysed the 5' RACE reads with MiXCR anew, one entry per CDR3 protein. Among some 320,000 distinct CDR3 sequences, over 3.5% were seen once, and the ten largest hold approximately 19%. From germline, CDR1 is SGHTA and CDR2 FQGNSA. Trimming removed 1 base at V and 6 bases at J, with 10 bases between. There are 13 residues in the CDR3. Sample: PBMCs, taken 15 days after the yellow fever booster vaccination. This chain uses TRBV7-2 with TRBJ2-7, with D unresolved. The receptor was derived from a man in his late teens or twenties who received the YFV17D yellow fever vaccine. The DNA of the CDR3 is TGTGCCAGCAGCTTAGTAAGGGCCGGCGAGCAGTACTTC. Protein product: CASSLVRAGEQYF.